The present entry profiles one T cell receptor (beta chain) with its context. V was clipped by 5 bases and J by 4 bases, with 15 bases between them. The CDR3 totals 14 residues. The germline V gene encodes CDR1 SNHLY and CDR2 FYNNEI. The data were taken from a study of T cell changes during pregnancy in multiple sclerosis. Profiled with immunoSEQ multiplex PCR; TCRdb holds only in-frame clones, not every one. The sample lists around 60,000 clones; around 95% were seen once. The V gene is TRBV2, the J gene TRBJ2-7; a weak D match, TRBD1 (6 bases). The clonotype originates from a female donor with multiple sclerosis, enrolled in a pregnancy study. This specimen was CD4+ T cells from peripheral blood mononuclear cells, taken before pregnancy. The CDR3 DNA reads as TGTGCCAGCAGTAATCAGGGGACAAAGTACGAGCAGTACTTC. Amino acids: CASSNQGTKYEQYF.